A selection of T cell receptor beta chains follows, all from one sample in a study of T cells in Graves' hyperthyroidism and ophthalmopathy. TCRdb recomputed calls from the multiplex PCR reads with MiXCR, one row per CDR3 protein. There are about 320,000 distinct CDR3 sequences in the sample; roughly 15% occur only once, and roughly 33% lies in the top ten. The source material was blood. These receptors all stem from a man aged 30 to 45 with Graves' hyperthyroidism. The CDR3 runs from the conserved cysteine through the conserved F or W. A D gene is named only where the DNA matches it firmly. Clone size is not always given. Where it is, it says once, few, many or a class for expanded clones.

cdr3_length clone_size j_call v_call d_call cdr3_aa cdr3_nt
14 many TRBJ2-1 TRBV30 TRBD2 CAWERWEGINEQFF TGTGCCTGGGAAAGGTGGGAGGGGATTAATGAGCAGTTCTTC
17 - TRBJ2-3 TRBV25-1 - CASSALSSAPSTDTQYF TGTGCCAGCAGTGCCCTGTCTTCAGCACCTAGCACAGATACGCAGTATTTT
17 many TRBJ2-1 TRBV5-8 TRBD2 CASSLELAGGFYNEQFF TGTGCCAGCAGCTTGGAGCTAGCGGGAGGGTTTTACAATGAGCAGTTCTTC
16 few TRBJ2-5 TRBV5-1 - CASSLHNTYSKETQYF TGCGCCAGCAGCTTGCACAACACGTACAGCAAAGAGACCCAGTACTTC
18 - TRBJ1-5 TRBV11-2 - CASSRGRVLLGSNQPQHF TGTGCCAGCAGTCGGGGAAGGGTCCTTCTCGGTAGCAATCAGCCCCAGCATTTT
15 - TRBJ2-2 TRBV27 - CASTRNGMNTGELFF TGTGCCAGCACCCGTAATGGGATGAACACCGGGGAGCTGTTTTTT
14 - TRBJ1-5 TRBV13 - CASSLGARNQPQHF TGTGCCAGCAGCTTAGGGGCCCGCAATCAGCCCCAGCATTTT
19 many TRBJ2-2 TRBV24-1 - CATSDPDWDGGEGDGELFF TGTGCCACCAGTGATCCTGATTGGGACGGAGGAGAAGGGGACGGGGAGCTGTTTTTT
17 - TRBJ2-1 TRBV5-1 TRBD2 CASSWGSGRGSYNEQFF TGCGCCAGCAGCTGGGGTAGCGGGAGGGGCTCCTACAATGAGCAGTTCTTC
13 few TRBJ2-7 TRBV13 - CASSYRSSYEQYF TGTGCCAGCAGCTATAGAAGCTCCTACGAGCAGTACTTC
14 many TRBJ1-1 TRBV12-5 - CASGSGGWSTEAFF TGTGCTAGTGGTTCTGGGGGGTGGTCCACTGAAGCTTTCTTT
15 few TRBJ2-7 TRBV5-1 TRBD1 CASSSGTGALYEQYF TGCGCCAGCAGCTCGGGTACAGGGGCTCTCTACGAGCAGTACTTC
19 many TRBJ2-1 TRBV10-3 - CAISDGASKGAFPYNEQFF TGTGCCATCAGTGATGGAGCCTCTAAAGGGGCCTTCCCCTACAATGAGCAGTTCTTC
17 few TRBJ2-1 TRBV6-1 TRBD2 CASSATTSGRAWNEQFF TGTGCCAGCAGTGCCACGACTAGCGGGAGGGCATGGAATGAGCAGTTCTTC
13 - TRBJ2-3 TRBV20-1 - CSATGLRTDTQYF TGCAGTGCCACGGGACTTCGCACAGATACGCAGTATTTT
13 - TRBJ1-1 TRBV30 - CAWRWGGYTEAFF TGTGCCTGGAGATGGGGGGGCTACACTGAAGCTTTCTTT
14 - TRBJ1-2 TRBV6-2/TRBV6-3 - CATFSEVLNYGYTF TGTGCCACTTTCTCGGAGGTCTTAAACTATGGCTACACCTTC
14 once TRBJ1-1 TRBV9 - CASSVGWAGTEAFF TGTGCCAGCAGCGTAGGATGGGCGGGCACTGAAGCTTTCTTT
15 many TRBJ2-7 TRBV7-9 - CASSLLGGSSYEQYF TGTGCCAGCAGCCTTCTGGGGGGAAGCTCCTACGAGCAGTACTTC
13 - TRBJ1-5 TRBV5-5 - CASSWGFNQPQHF TGTGCCAGTAGTTGGGGGTTCAATCAGCCCCAGCATTTT
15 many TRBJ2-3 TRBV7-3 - CASSNGALNPDTQYF TGTGCCAGCAGCAACGGGGCCTTGAACCCAGATACGCAGTATTTT
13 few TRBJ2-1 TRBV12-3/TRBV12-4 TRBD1 CASSLDRDGVRFF TGTGCCAGCAGTTTGGACAGGGATGGGGTACGGTTCTTC
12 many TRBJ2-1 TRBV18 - CASSPGRDEQFF TGTGCCAGCTCACCAGGGCGGGATGAGCAGTTCTTC
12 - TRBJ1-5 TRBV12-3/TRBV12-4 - CASSFQNQPQHF TGTGCCAGCAGTTTTCAAAATCAGCCCCAGCATTTT
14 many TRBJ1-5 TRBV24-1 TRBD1 CATGTGGGGQPQHF TGTGCCACCGGGACAGGGGGCGGCGGTCAGCCCCAGCATTTT
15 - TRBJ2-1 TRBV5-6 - CASSRAPSSYNEQFF TGTGCCAGCAGCCGGGCTCCAAGCTCCTACAATGAGCAGTTCTTC